This T cell receptor (beta chain) originates from a study of CD8 T cells in ankylosing spondylitis. The study, taken as a whole, reports: In synovial fluid and blood from reactive arthritis, some motif variants were previously reported.

Germline CDR1 and CDR2: SGHVS and FQNEAQ. There are 14 residues in the CDR3. The V gene lost 4 bases and the J gene lost 3 bases, with 12 bases spanning the gap. TCRdb recomputed calls from the 5' RACE reads with MiXCR, one row per CDR3 protein. In the table there are 250,000 to 350,000 distinct CDR3 sequences, less than 25% of which are singletons. This clonotype has just a few counts. Antigen unknown. V and J are TRBV7-8 and TRBJ1-1; D gene unclear. Material for sequencing was blood, either unsorted or a sorted T cell fraction (not recorded which). The source is a female donor with ankylosing spondylitis or in good health (not recorded which). CDR3 loop: CASSSQAAYTEAFF. The CDR3 DNA reads as TGTGCCAGCAGCTCCCAGGCGGCCTACACTGAAGCTTTCTTT.